The 6 T cell receptor beta chains given below trace back to one sample, sequenced in a study of OX40 agonist ivuxolimab in advanced cancers. Some clones are missing from TCRdb's copy, which holds only in-frame ones; the method was immunoSEQ multiplex PCR. The sample has tens of thousands of clones; around 85% are singletons. The sequenced sample was CD4+ or CD8+ T cells sorted from blood, obtained in a trial of the OX40 agonist ivuxolimab. These receptors came from an adult with an advanced solid tumor such as melanoma, head and neck, liver or kidney cancer.

The V gene is TRBV5-4, the J gene TRBJ2-3, with 12 bases that match TRBD2. The germline CDR1 and CDR2 sequences are SGHNT and YYREEE (reference sequence). The J segment lost 0 bases and the V segment lost 4 bases, leaving 9 bases of the junction unmatched. The CDR3 sequence is 18 residues long. CDR3 protein: CASSGRLAGGLSTDTQYF. In DNA form, the CDR3 reads TGTGCCAGCAGCGGCCGGCTAGCGGGGGGGCTTAGCACAGATACGCAGTATTTT.

CDR3 sequence: CASSFLDTRRTEAFF. For the CDR3, the DNA is TGTGCCAGCAGCTTCCTGGACACGAGACGGACTGAAGCTTTCTTT. This sequence joins TRBV11-2 and TRBJ1-1, with D perhaps TRBD1 (5 bases). Germline CDR1 and CDR2: SGHAT and FQNNGV. V was pared by 3 bases and J by 5 bases, with 16 bases between. This CDR3 contains 15 residues.

In this sample, this clone turned up once. The chain joins TRBV5-1 to TRBJ2-1; 7 nucleotides match TRBD1. This CDR3 region has 11 residues. CDR1 SGHRS and CDR2 YFSETQ come from the germline V gene. V shed 4 bases, J shed 8 bases, and the junction held 0 bases outside the gene matches. CDR3: CASSGTDEQFF. CDR3 DNA: TGCGCCAGCAGCGGGACAGATGAGCAGTTCTTC. Looking up the rest from reference TRBV5-1 and TRBJ2-1 gives the full variable domain: KAGVTQTPRYLIKTRGQQVTLSCSPISGHRSVSWYQQTPGQGLQFLFEYFSETQRNKGNFPGRFSGRQFSNSRSEMNVSTLELGDSALYLCASSGTDEQFFGPGTRLTVL.

The gene calls are TRBV18 and TRBJ1-2, with 10 bases matching TRBD1. Germline loops: CDR1 KGHSH, CDR2 LQKENI. The junction had 6 bases not matched to a gene; V was cut back by 3 bases and J by 8 bases. CDR3 length: 14 residues. CDR3 residues: CASSPPRDRGGYTF. The CDR3 DNA reads TGTGCCAGCTCACCGCCTAGGGACAGGGGAGGCTACACCTTC.

The gene calls are TRBV11-2 and TRBJ2-1; 8 bases fit TRBD1. This CDR3 has 15 residues. V was pared by 5 bases and J by 4 bases, with 7 bases of the junction left unmatched. Germline loops: CDR1 SGHAT, CDR2 FQNNGV. The CDR3 bases are TGTGCCAGCAGCCTCCGGGGGACAGGATACAATGAGCAGTTCTTC. Translation gives CASSLRGTGYNEQFF.

This clone occurred a few times. V gene TRBV9 combines with J gene TRBJ2-3; TRBD1 matches 9 bases. Trimming cost V 0 bases and J 2 bases; bases outside gene matches: 7. The germline V gene encodes CDR1 SGDLS and CDR2 YYNGEE. The CDR3 has 17 residues. CDR3 protein: CASSVGRTGAITDTQYF. The CDR3 bases are TGTGCCAGCAGCGTAGGACGGACAGGGGCCATCACAGATACGCAGTATTTT.